This is a list of T cell receptor beta chains from one sample in a study of regulatory T cells in long-lasting Graves disease. One entry per CDR3 protein, called by TCRdb with MiXCR from the multiplex PCR reads. In the table there are about 290,000 distinct CDR3 sequences, 20% to 25% of which are singletons. The sample in question was peripheral blood mononuclear cells (PBMCs), obtained when the disease was refractory, from a patient treated with antithyroid drugs. The receptors were gathered from a female donor with Graves disease. Each CDR3 is given with its conserved first and last residue. The D gene is left open where the match is weak. Only some rows state a clone size, as once, few, many or a class for expanded clones.

TRBV6-1	.	15	TRBJ2-2	few	CASRQTTEGTGELFF	TGTGCCAGCAGACAGACAACCGAGGGCACCGGGGAGCTGTTTTTT
TRBV7-2	.	14	TRBJ1-2	.	CASSLQITSYGYTF	TGTGCCAGCAGCTTACAGATAACCTCCTATGGCTACACCTTC
TRBV7-2	.	16	TRBJ1-2	many	CASSLSLDTANYGYTF	TGTGCCAGCAGCTTATCGCTAGACACCGCCAACTATGGCTACACCTTC
TRBV4-3	.	16	TRBJ2-5	many	CASSQGLGTLGETQYF	TGCGCCAGCAGCCAAGGGCTGGGTACGTTGGGAGAGACCCAGTACTTC
TRBV11-2	.	18	TRBJ2-1	.	CASSRLSLPEPNVREQFF	TGTGCCAGCAGCCGTCTCTCCCTACCGGAACCCAATGTAAGGGAGCAGTTCTTC
TRBV6-2/TRBV6-3	.	14	TRBJ1-1	few	CASSSSNGNTEAFF	TGTGCCAGCAGTTCGAGCAACGGGAACACTGAAGCTTTCTTT
TRBV5-1	.	16	TRBJ2-2	.	CASSGKPGLNTGELFF	TGCGCCAGCAGCGGAAAACCGGGACTGAACACCGGGGAGCTGTTTTTT
TRBV5-5	TRBD1	16	TRBJ2-7	.	CASSSPDRGGSYEQYF	TGTGCCAGCAGCAGCCCGGACAGGGGTGGATCCTACGAGCAGTACTTC
TRBV6-1	.	13	TRBJ1-1	many	CASTTMENTEAFF	TGTGCCAGCACCACGATGGAGAACACTGAAGCTTTCTTT
TRBV20-1	TRBD2	13	TRBJ2-5	.	CSLTSGRPETQYF	TGCAGTCTTACTAGCGGGAGACCGGAGACCCAGTACTTC
TRBV25-1	.	11	TRBJ2-7	.	CASSEDNEQYF	TGTGCCAGCAGTGAGGACAACGAGCAGTACTTC
TRBV27	.	13	TRBJ2-1	few	CASSLSANNEQFF	TGTGCCAGCAGTTTATCGGCGAACAATGAGCAGTTCTTC
TRBV28	TRBD2	17	TRBJ2-4	many	CASSSLLAGGSRNIQYF	TGTGCCAGCAGTTCCTTACTAGCGGGAGGATCGCGGAACATTCAGTACTTC
TRBV19	TRBD2	16	TRBJ2-1	.	CASSTPTSGAYNEQFF	TGTGCCAGTAGTACCCCGACTAGCGGAGCTTACAATGAGCAGTTCTTC
TRBV19	.	14	TRBJ1-1	few	CASSMGPTGTEAFF	TGTGCCAGTAGTATGGGCCCTACGGGGACTGAAGCTTTCTTT
TRBV27	TRBD1	15	TRBJ1-5	once	CASSPGTAGNHPQHF	TGTGCCAGCAGTCCAGGGACAGCGGGCAATCACCCCCAGCATTTT
TRBV15	.	13	TRBJ1-6	many	CATSRENNSPLHF	TGTGCCACCAGCAGGGAAAATAATTCACCCCTCCACTTT
TRBV28	TRBD1	15	TRBJ2-4	.	CAIADRGLAKNIQYF	TGTGCCATTGCGGACAGGGGGTTAGCCAAAAACATTCAGTACTTC
TRBV28	TRBD1	17	TRBJ1-5	few	CASSSPWRQGGNQPQHF	TGTGCCAGCAGTTCCCCATGGAGACAGGGCGGCAATCAGCCCCAGCATTTT
TRBV10-3	TRBD1	16	TRBJ1-1	many	CAISAGQGLMNTEAFF	TGTGCCATCAGTGCGGGACAGGGATTAATGAACACTGAAGCTTTCTTT
TRBV11-2	.	15	TRBJ1-3	few	CASSSQGSSGNTIYF	TGTGCCAGCAGCTCTCAGGGGAGCTCTGGAAACACCATATATTTT
TRBV30	.	14	TRBJ1-1	few	CAWDLGLSNTEAFF	TGTGCCTGGGACCTCGGACTTTCAAACACTGAAGCTTTCTTT
TRBV12-3/TRBV12-4	.	13	TRBJ1-1	many	CASRMAGNTEAFF	TGTGCCAGCAGGATGGCGGGAAACACTGAAGCTTTCTTT